This TCR beta chain was recorded in a study of technical replicates of blood from a handful of donors. Germline V gene data show CDR1 as SQVTM and CDR2 as ANQGSEA. V trimming: 2 bases; J trimming: 7 bases; junction bases outside the gene matches: 5. The CDR3 contains 13 residues. The table lists this clone with a few counts. TCRdb's table, derived via immunoSEQ multiplex PCR, lists solely in-frame clones and lacks some. The table records about 66,000 clones, around 87% of them present only once. Material: PBMCs. This receptor was taken from a human donor in good health. Some clones in this sample may be carry-over from other donors' samples. The chain links TRBV29-1 to TRBJ1-3, with 7 bases aligning to TRBD1. The CDR3 here is CSVETDRANTIYF. CDR3 nucleotide sequence: TGCAGCGTTGAAACCGACAGGGCCAACACCATATATTTT.